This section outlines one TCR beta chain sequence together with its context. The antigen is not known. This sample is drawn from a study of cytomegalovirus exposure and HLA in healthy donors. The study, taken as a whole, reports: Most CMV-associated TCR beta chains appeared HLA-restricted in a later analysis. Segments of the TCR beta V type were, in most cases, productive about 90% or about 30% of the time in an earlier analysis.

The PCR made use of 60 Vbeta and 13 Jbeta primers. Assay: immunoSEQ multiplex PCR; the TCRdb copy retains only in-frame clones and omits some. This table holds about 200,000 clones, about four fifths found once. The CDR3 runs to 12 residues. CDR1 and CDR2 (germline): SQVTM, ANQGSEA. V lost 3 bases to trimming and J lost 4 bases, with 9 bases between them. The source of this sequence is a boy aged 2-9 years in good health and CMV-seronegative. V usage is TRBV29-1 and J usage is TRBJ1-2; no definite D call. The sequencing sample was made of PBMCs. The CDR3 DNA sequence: TGCAGCGTTGAGAGCACTAGCTATGGCTACACCTTC. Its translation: CSVESTSYGYTF.